Presented here are 10 T cell receptor beta chains from one specimen sequenced in a study of Graves' ophthalmopathy and Graves' hyperthyroidism. The study amplified TCR beta CDR3 regions using RNA transcripts. HTBI primers were used in a first-round RT-PCR, which preceded a second-round multiplex PCR. TCRdb recomputed calls from the multiplex PCR reads with MiXCR, one row per CDR3 protein. The repertoire holds hundreds of thousands of distinct CDR3 sequences, with approximately 21% as singletons. Sequencing was performed on peripheral blood. All receptors derive from a woman aged 18-29 years with stable Graves' hyperthyroidism. Some clones in this sample may be carry-over from other donors' samples.

This clonotype was detected ten times or more. The chain couples TRBV7-2 to TRBJ1-1, with TRBD1 as a possible D gene (6 bases). The CDR3 runs 15 residues. Germline-derived CDR1 and CDR2 are SGHTA and FQGNSA. With 2 bases removed from V and 2 bases from J, the gap between germline ends came to 12 bases. CDR3 amino acids: CASSLSGTPNTEAFF. DNA for the CDR3: TGTGCCAGCAGCTTATCCGGGACACCTAACACTGAAGCTTTCTTT.

On this clonotype: This may be a read error, as it is one base from a much larger clone. The chain joins TRBV30 to TRBJ1-5; D is uncertain. CDR3 size: 14 residues. The V and J ends lost 2 bases and 6 bases respectively, with 14 bases between them. Germline V gene data show CDR1 as GTSNPN and CDR2 as SVGIG (reference sequence). Written as DNA, the CDR3 is TGTGCCTGGAGTTTTGTGGGTAGTACTCAGCCCCAGCATTTT. Amino acid sequence: CAWSFVGSTQPQHF.

The rearrangement joins TRBV7-2 to TRBJ1-2; tentatively, D is TRBD1 (5 bases). The CDR3 loop spans 15 amino acids. Germline V gives CDR1 SGHTA, CDR2 FQGNSA. V lost 5 bases to trimming and J lost 0 bases, with 13 bases between them. The CDR3 loop reads CASSPRQLSNYGYTF. In DNA, the CDR3 is TGTGCCAGCAGCCCCCGACAGCTATCTAACTATGGCTACACCTTC.

Ten or more counts support this clonotype. V gene TRBV5-6 combines with J gene TRBJ2-5, with 10 nucleotides matching TRBD2. Germline V gives CDR1 SGHDT, CDR2 YYEEEE. This CDR3 has 16 residues. Trimming took 2 bases from V and 5 from J; bases not matched to a gene: 9. In nucleotides, the CDR3 is TGTGCCAGCAGCTTCCGGGAAGCGGGGGGGCTTGAGACCCAGTACTTC. This sequence encodes CASSFREAGGLETQYF.

The V call is TRBV25-1, the J call TRBJ2-5, with 7 bases aligning to TRBD1. The junction had 9 bases not matched to a gene; V was cut back by 4 bases and J by 4 bases. This CDR3 spans 15 amino acids. Germline-derived CDR1 and CDR2 are MGHDK and SYGVNS. The CDR3 here is CASSGTGSYRETQYF. CDR3 in DNA: TGTGCCAGCAGTGGGACAGGATCCTACAGAGAGACCCAGTACTTC.

The J gene is TRBJ2-1, the V gene TRBV6-1; 11 nucleotides agree with TRBD2. The CDR3 contains 15 residues. Germline CDR1 and CDR2: MNHNS and SASEGT. After removal of 5 bases from V and 15 bases from J, the junction contained 15 bases not matched to a gene. The CDR3 is CASSQSDGSGGVWFF. The CDR3, as DNA: TGTGCCAGCAGTCAAAGCGATGGTAGCGGGGGGGTGTGGTTCTTC.

The chain employs TRBV5-6 and TRBJ2-7, with 8 bases aligning to TRBD2. The V gene end was trimmed by 4 bases and the J gene end by 2 bases; junction bases not matched to a gene: 5. Germline V gene lookup returns CDR1 SGHDT and CDR2 YYEEEE. This CDR3 is 14 amino acids long. CDR3 sequence reads: CASSPFGGAYEQYF. The DNA of the CDR3 is TGTGCCAGCAGCCCATTCGGGGGGGCCTACGAGCAGTACTTC.

At least ten counts were recorded for this clonotype. V gene TRBV2 combines with J gene TRBJ2-5; no clear D. The CDR3 loop spans 11 amino acids. Trimming took off 10 bases at V and 4 bases at J, with 10 bases between the two ends. The germline gives CDR1 SNHLY, CDR2 FYNNEI. The CDR3 DNA is TGTGCCATTGGGCCCCCAGAGACCCAGTACTTC. This encodes CAIGPPETQYF.

The V and J genes are TRBV28 and TRBJ2-2; 13 positions agree with TRBD2. The germline gives CDR1 MDHEN, CDR2 SYDVKM. Unmatched junction bases numbered 9, after V lost 5 bases and J lost 6 bases. This CDR3 is built from 17 residues. Here the CDR3 DNA reads TGTGCCAGCAGTACGGGACTAGCGGGAAAATGGTCCGGGGAGCTGTTTTTT. It yields the protein CASSTGLAGKWSGELFF.

The chain links TRBV27 to TRBJ1-6; no clear D gene. Per germline, CDR1 MNHEY and CDR2 SMNVEV (reference sequence). The germline V and J ends were trimmed by 11 bases and 4 bases, with 12 bases remaining between them. CDR3 length: 13 residues. This chain's CDR3 is CAGPPLYNSPLHF. In nucleotides, the CDR3 is TGTGCCGGCCCACCTCTTTATAATTCACCCCTCCACTTT.